These 4 T cell receptor beta chains share one sample of origin, sequenced in a study of Graves' ophthalmopathy and Graves' hyperthyroidism. Researchers took RNA transcripts and amplified TCR beta CDR3 regions from them. An opening RT-PCR round employed HTBI primers and preceded a second-round multiplex PCR. TCRdb analysed the multiplex PCR reads with MiXCR anew, one entry per CDR3 protein. Of about 620,000 distinct CDR3 sequences in the sample, about 24% are singletons; the top ten hold around 6.9%. Input material: peripheral blood. The source is a young woman with stable Graves' hyperthyroidism. Some clones in this sample may be carry-over from other donors' samples.

The chain has TRBV20-1 and TRBJ1-2; the D is unclear. Per the germline V gene, CDR1 is DFQATT and CDR2 is SNEGSKA (reference sequence). V gave up 4 bases and J gave up 2 bases, with 8 bases separating them. The length of the CDR3 is 12 residues. The CDR3 coding sequence is TGCAGTGCTATCGAGACCAACTATGGCTACACCTTC. Its translation: CSAIETNYGYTF.

This clonotype was recorded many times. The chain couples TRBV6-2 or TRBV6-3 to TRBJ1-5; 9 nucleotides agree with TRBD1. The germline gives CDR1 MNHEY, CDR2 SVGEGT. J lost 6 bases, V lost 5 bases, and 8 bases had no gene match. The CDR3 loop spans 15 amino acids. The DNA for the CDR3 is TGTGCCAGCAGTCGCACCGGGGACAGGGTTCAGCCCCAGCATTTT. Its translation is CASSRTGDRVQPQHF.

This clonotype was recorded at least ten times. The rearrangement joins TRBV11-2 to TRBJ2-5; 7 nucleotides align to TRBD1. Per the germline V gene, CDR1 is SGHAT and CDR2 is FQNNGV. Losses at the gene ends were 5 bases for V and 6 bases for J; bases not matched to a gene: 12. The CDR3 length is 15 residues. CDR3 protein: CASSPLRGWWKTQYF. As DNA, the CDR3 is TGTGCCAGCAGCCCCCTCAGGGGGTGGTGGAAGACCCAGTACTTC.

This clonotype was recorded many times. The chain combines TRBV5-1 with TRBJ2-7; D remains ambiguous. Between the trimmed V and J ends, which lost 2 bases and 0 bases, there was a span of 9 bases. Germline CDR1 reads SGHRS; CDR2 reads YFSETQ. The CDR3 is 14 amino acids. CDR3 sequence (DNA): TGCGCCAGCAGCTTCATGGACGACTCCTACGAGCAGTACTTC. It translates to CASSFMDDSYEQYF. Full variable domain (missing parts from reference TRBV5-1 and TRBJ2-7): KAGVTQTPRYLIKTRGQQVTLSCSPISGHRSVSWYQQTPGQGLQFLFEYFSETQRNKGNFPGRFSGRQFSNSRSEMNVSTLELGDSALYLCASSFMDDSYEQYFGPGTRLTVT.